This TCR beta chain stems from a study of T-cell memory formation after mild COVID-19. Study details: Largely donor-specific TCR clusters were found.

The 5'RACE method, run with constant-segment primers, produced TCR alpha and TCR beta cDNA libraries (carrying sample barcodes and UMIs). TCRdb re-called the 5' RACE reads through MiXCR, storing one row per CDR3 protein. This table has 150,000 or so distinct CDR3 sequences, about 14% appearing once. Study observations and caveats: There was a balanced CD4/CD8 profile in clones contracting day 15 to 85, and later expanders leaned CD4+. CD4+ contracting clones were mainly CM and EM; CD8+ ones, EMRA.

For this clonotype: Its antigen is not identified.

The source material was PBMCs or a T cell subset sorted from them (not recorded which). The receptor was isolated from an adult woman who had mild COVID-19 (a few samples of this study predate the infection). Cell type and time point are not known.

The CDR3 DNA reads TGCGCCAGCAGCCCCGGGAGGGCGGGGGACCACGAGCAGTACTTC. Its translation is CASSPGRAGDHEQYF. V gene TRBV4-3 combines with J gene TRBJ2-7; 8 bases match TRBD2. The CDR3 extends over 15 amino acids. The V gene end was trimmed by 4 bases and the J gene end by 5 bases; junction bases not matched to a gene: 10. Per germline, CDR1 LGHNA and CDR2 YSLEER.